This entry is about one T cell receptor (beta chain). What it recognizes is unknown. Sequencing used immunoSEQ multiplex PCR; TCRdb keeps in-frame clones, though not all of them. The sample consists of more than 140,000 clones, about 87% of them appearing once. The sample is drawn from a study of T cell responses to AZD1222 COVID-19 vaccine. Study results and limitations: Most donors were white British, females outnumbered males, and clonal diversity was possibly underestimated.

The CDR3 runs 16 residues. Trimming removed 1 base from V and 8 bases from J; junction bases left unmatched: 11. The germline CDR1 and CDR2 sequences are SGHTA and FQGNSA. This chain connects TRBV7-2 to TRBJ2-1; 7 bases agree with TRBD2. This clonotype was sampled from an adult in good health. Here the sequenced sample was peripheral blood, taken on day 0 of AZD1222 vaccination. In nucleotides, the CDR3 is TGTGCCAGCAGCTTAGGAGTAGGACTAGATGGCTATGAGCAGTTCTTC. This translates into CASSLGVGLDGYEQFF.